These T cell receptor beta chains were read from a single sample in a study of T cells expressing NK-cell markers. No DNA is given; TCRdb re-called the 5' RACE reads and lists each CDR3 protein once. This sample's table has over 350,000 distinct CDR3 sequences. Sample: blood T cells: a sorted CD56 or NKG2C T cell subset, CD4+ or CD8+ T cells, or bulk PBMC T cells (not recorded which). These receptors were collected from a woman aged 45-59 years in good health. Both conserved end residues are part of each CDR3. Fields, in order: V gene, J gene, CDR3 protein.

>TRBV29-1|TRBJ2-7
CSGGGLNEQYF
>TRBV6-5|TRBJ2-1
CASSYTSPGYNEQFF
>TRBV20-1|TRBJ2-5
CSANPGQGRETQYF
>TRBV27|TRBJ2-3
CASSAGVQVTQYF
>TRBV12-3/TRBV12-4|TRBJ2-5
CASSLAHDAKTQYF
>TRBV10-3|TRBJ2-1
CAISEVSREEPDEQFF
>TRBV4-2|TRBJ1-5
CASSSVGGVDQPQHF
>TRBV24-1|TRBJ1-5
CATSGQGSNQPQHF
>TRBV10-3|TRBJ2-3
CAISDGGSRSDTQYF
>TRBV6-1|TRBJ2-1
CASGTGNEQFF
>TRBV7-9|TRBJ1-5
CASSLAESNQPQHF
>TRBV9|TRBJ2-5
CASSGPSGKGIETQYF
>TRBV7-2|TRBJ2-3
CASSLGTGYTDTQYF
>TRBV5-1|TRBJ2-5
CASSFMGQGRETQYF
>TRBV4-1|TRBJ2-1
CASSRAGGDNEQFF
>TRBV6-1|TRBJ2-1
CASRPGLAGAANEQFF